The following is a T cell receptor (beta chain) sequence with its context. Its cognate antigen is unknown. Resections took place in Japan or China from about 2014 to 2017. Method: immunoSEQ multiplex PCR; TCRdb's copy keeps in-frame clones and lacks some. The data show around 7,200 clones, with roughly four fifths seen just once and around 2.7% held by the top ten. The CDR3 loop spans 18 amino acids. With V trimmed by 4 bases and J by 4 bases, 16 bases remained unmatched. Germline V gene lookup returns CDR1 KGHSH and CDR2 LQKENI. The data are from a study of immune evolution from preneoplasia to lung adenocarcinoma. The study's findings and limits: From normal lung to invasive adenocarcinoma, top clone frequencies appeared to decrease. T cell clonality was higher in KRAS-mutant than EGFR-mutant or wild-type nodules. Later-stage lesions seemingly showed higher T cell density and diversity than normal lung.

The source material was FFPE minimally invasive lung adenocarcinoma tissue. The clonotype originates from a person in their 70s with lung adenocarcinoma. V and J are TRBV18 and TRBJ2-7, with TRBD2 matching 10 bases. CDR3 sequence (DNA): TGTGCCAGCTCACTGGGACGGCCGGGACTAGCGTCTTGGTACGAGCAGTACTTC. It codes for CASSLGRPGLASWYEQYF.